The 28 T cell receptor beta chains reported below all come from one sample, sequenced in a study of T cells after yellow fever vaccination. TCRdb re-called the 5' RACE reads through MiXCR, storing one row per CDR3 protein. This sample yields a few hundred thousand distinct CDR3 sequences, of which about an eighth are seen a single time; roughly 3% belongs to the top ten. The material sequenced was CD4+ T cells sorted from PBMCs, taken 15 days after the yellow fever booster vaccination. These TCRs come from a man between 18 and 35 years old who received the YFV17D yellow fever vaccine.

This clonotype was counted a few times. The chain uses TRBV7-2 and TRBJ1-2, with D hard to call. The ends were cut back, 9 bases at V and 4 bases at J, with 12 bases in the middle. Germline CDR1 SGHTA, CDR2 FQGNSA. The length of the CDR3 is 12 residues. CDR3 DNA sequence: TGTGCCAGGCGCGGAGCAGGCTATGGCTACACCTTC. Its protein is CARRGAGYGYTF.

This chain joins TRBV5-1 and TRBJ1-1; a possible D gene is TRBD1 (6 bases). Germline lookup yields CDR1 SGHRS and CDR2 YFSETQ. The CDR3 contains 14 residues. With 0 bases removed from V and 5 bases from J, the gap between germline ends came to 11 bases. The CDR3 region has the DNA TGCGCCAGCAGCTTGGTCGGGGGCGCAACTGAAGCTTTCTTT. It is translated as CASSLVGGATEAFF.

The V and J genes are TRBV6-6 and TRBJ2-7, with D maybe TRBD2 (5 bases). Germline V gene lookup returns CDR1 MNHNY and CDR2 SVGAGI (reference sequence). The CDR3 contains 13 residues. Trimming stripped 5 bases from V and 2 bases from J, with 10 bases between. Here the CDR3 DNA reads TGTGCCAGCAGTGGACGCGGGCCCTACGAGCAGTACTTC. It translates to CASSGRGPYEQYF.

V is TRBV30 and J is TRBJ2-1; possibly TRBD1 for D (6 bases). V lost 2 bases to trimming and J lost 5 bases, with 22 bases between them. The CDR3 runs 17 residues. The germline V gene has CDR1 GTSNPN and CDR2 SVGIG (reference sequence). Here the CDR3 reads CAWSLTRGNRGNNEQFF. The CDR3 DNA reads TGTGCCTGGAGTCTCACTCGTGGCAATAGGGGGAACAATGAGCAGTTCTTC.

This clonotype was detected a few times. The V call is TRBV11-2, the J call TRBJ2-3, with 10 bases that match TRBD2. V shed 6 bases and J 4 bases; nucleotides not matched to a gene: 7. CDR3 length: 15 residues. Per the germline V gene, CDR1 is SGHAT and CDR2 is FQNNGV. The CDR3 sequence is CASRQRGGAPDTQYF. The CDR3 DNA is TGTGCCAGCAGGCAGCGGGGGGGAGCCCCAGATACGCAGTATTTT.

The J gene is TRBJ2-4, the V gene TRBV12-3 or TRBV12-4; D is unresolved. CDR3 length: 14 residues. V gave up 8 bases and J gave up 0 bases, with 11 bases separating them. The CDR3 nucleotides are TGTGCCAGCGGCAAAGTCATAGCCAAAAACATTCAGTACTTC. Protein sequence: CASGKVIAKNIQYF.

This clonotype has a count of ten or more. DNA of the CDR3: TGCAGTGCTTCCACCGGGACCTCTATGCAGTACTTC. Amino acid sequence: CSASTGTSMQYF. V and J are TRBV20-1 and TRBJ2-7, with D perhaps TRBD1 or TRBD2 (5 bases each). This CDR3 is 12 amino acids long. The germline V and J ends were trimmed by 5 bases and 9 bases, with 17 bases remaining between them. Looked up from germline, CDR1 is DFQATT and CDR2 is SNEGSKA (reference sequence).

The gene calls are TRBV28 and TRBJ1-5; TRBD1 is a possible D gene (6 bases). The germline CDR1 and CDR2 sequences are MDHEN and SYDVKM. This CDR3 has 15 amino acids. The V gene lost 7 bases and the J gene lost 2 bases, with 15 bases spanning the gap. For the CDR3, the DNA is TGTGCCAGCAACTTCATGGGGGCGGGCAATCAGCCCCAGCATTTT. Translation: CASNFMGAGNQPQHF.

The V and J genes are TRBV15 and TRBJ1-2; 10 positions match TRBD1. This CDR3 is 13 amino acids long. J was trimmed by 8 bases and V by 4 bases; bases with no gene match: 4. Germline V lookup: CDR1 LNHNV, CDR2 YYDKDF (reference sequence). This CDR3 is CATSTGDRGGYTF. DNA of the CDR3: TGTGCCACCAGCACAGGGGACAGGGGCGGCTACACCTTC.

This chain joins TRBV7-8 and TRBJ2-7; TRBD1 agrees at 9 bases. After removal of 5 bases from V and 9 bases from J, the junction contained 14 bases not matched to a gene. CDR1 is SGHVS, CDR2 FQNEAQ, per germline. The CDR3 runs 15 residues. The CDR3 nucleotides read TGTGCCAGCAGCAATCCGGGACAGGGTTTCGGGGGGCAGTACTTC. This codes for CASSNPGQGFGGQYF.

This clonotype has at least ten counts. The chain combines TRBV10-3 with TRBJ1-5, with D maybe TRBD1 (5 bases). This CDR3 spans 14 amino acids. The germline CDR1 and CDR2 sequences are ENHRY and SYGVKD. Trimming pared 8 bases from V and 0 bases from J, leaving 11 bases between. CDR3 nucleotides: TGTGCCATCGGGGCGGGTTATAGCAATCAGCCCCAGCATTTT. Translated: CAIGAGYSNQPQHF.

The chain couples TRBV2 to TRBJ1-2; maybe TRBD1 (6 bases). CDR3 length: 17 amino acids. V was shortened by 0 bases and J by 2 bases, with 16 bases between the two germline ends. From germline, CDR1 is SNHLY and CDR2 FYNNEI. CDR3 DNA: TGTGCCAGCAGTGAAGCGCTTCGTGGCAGGGGAAACTATGGCTACACCTTC. Protein: CASSEALRGRGNYGYTF.

The table lists this clonotype with a few counts. This chain uses TRBV5-1 with TRBJ2-3; D gene unclear. Trimming removed 4 bases from V and 2 bases from J, with 14 bases in between. The CDR3 runs to 15 residues. From germline, CDR1 is SGHRS and CDR2 YFSETQ. The CDR3 sequence: CASSTTLGLTDTQYF. The DNA for the CDR3 is TGCGCCAGCAGCACGACCCTGGGCCTCACAGATACGCAGTATTTT.

This clonotype appeared a few times. This chain joins TRBV7-8 and TRBJ1-1; 8 bases are a match to TRBD1. With V trimmed by 5 bases and J by 10 bases, 18 bases remained unmatched. Germline values: CDR1 SGHVS, CDR2 FQNEAQ. CDR3 length: 16 residues. CDR3 loop: CASSQHQGQGGGGAFF. The DNA for the CDR3 is TGTGCCAGCAGCCAACATCAAGGACAGGGAGGCGGTGGAGCTTTCTTT. Based on the CDR3 plus reference TRBV7-8 and TRBJ1-1, the full variable domain is GAGVSQSPRYKVAKRGQDVALRCDPISGHVSLFWYQQALGQGPEFLTYFQNEAQLDKSGLPSDRFFAERPEGSVSTLKIQRTQQEDSAVYLCASSQHQGQGGGGAFFGQGTRLTVV.

This clonotype was observed a handful of times. The V gene is TRBV12-3 or TRBV12-4, the J gene TRBJ1-2, with D possibly matching TRBD1 (5 bases). CDR3 size: 15 residues. The germline V and J ends were trimmed by 5 bases and 1 base, with 14 bases remaining between them. The CDR3 DNA is TGTGCCAGCAGTGCCCCCATTGGGGGTAACTATGGCTACACCTTC. Translation: CASSAPIGGNYGYTF.

This clonotype was detected only a few times. This chain links TRBV5-1 with TRBJ1-2; D is uncertain. Trimming pared 2 bases from V and 4 bases from J, leaving 18 bases between. The CDR3 consists of 16 residues. Germline V gene lookup returns CDR1 SGHRS and CDR2 YFSETQ. CDR3 amino acids: CASSFGVIGQFYGYTF. The CDR3 nucleotides are TGCGCCAGCAGCTTTGGAGTCATCGGGCAGTTCTATGGCTACACCTTC.

This chain uses TRBV10-3 with TRBJ2-6; TRBD1 matches at 7 bases. The V and J ends lost 8 bases and 4 bases, in that order; junction bases with no gene match: 11. CDR1 and CDR2 (germline): ENHRY, SYGVKD. This CDR3 has 16 residues. The CDR3, as DNA: TGTGCCATCGCCACCGGGACAGTCTCCGGGGCCAACGTCCTGACTTTC. Translated, it gives CAIATGTVSGANVLTF.

V gene TRBV11-2 combines with J gene TRBJ1-2; D is uncertain. V was cut by 1 base and J by 0 bases, with 6 bases left in between. Germline values: CDR1 SGHAT, CDR2 FQNNGV. The CDR3 runs to 14 residues. The CDR3 nucleotides are TGTGCCAGCAGCTTAGGGCCAGCTAACTATGGCTACACCTTC. Its protein product is CASSLGPANYGYTF.

This clonotype was picked up a small number of times. The chain recombines TRBV4-1 with TRBJ2-7, with a tentative D call TRBD1 (6 bases). There are 17 residues in the CDR3. V gave up 0 bases and J gave up 7 bases, with 22 bases separating them. From germline, CDR1 is MGHRA and CDR2 YSYEKL. The CDR3 reads CASSQDGARGNYVEQYF. The CDR3 DNA follows: TGCGCCAGCAGCCAAGACGGGGCAAGGGGGAACTATGTAGAGCAGTACTTC.

This clonotype was detected a few times. This rearrangement joins TRBV5-6 to TRBJ1-4, with D perhaps matching TRBD1 (6 bases). Germline V gives CDR1 SGHDT, CDR2 YYEEEE. V was pared by 2 bases and J by 8 bases, with 13 bases between. The CDR3 length is 14 residues. CDR3 DNA sequence: TGTGCCAGCAGCTTTGGGGGCGCGGGGGAAAAACTGTTTTTT. It yields the protein CASSFGGAGEKLFF.

This clonotype has more than one count but fewer than ten. The chain is built from TRBV9 and TRBJ2-1; D might be TRBD1 (5 bases). This CDR3 has 13 amino acids. Germline V gene sequence: CDR1 SGDLS, CDR2 YYNGEE. The ends were cut back, 4 bases at V and 7 bases at J, with 12 bases in the middle. CDR3 region: CASSRAGYNEQFF. The DNA of the CDR3 is TGTGCCAGCAGCCGAGCAGGGTATAATGAGCAGTTCTTC.

The rearrangement joins TRBV7-2 to TRBJ1-2; D not resolved. The CDR3 length is 16 residues. CDR1 and CDR2 from the germline V gene are SGHTA and FQGNSA. The V gene lost 4 bases and the J gene lost 0 bases, with 15 bases spanning the gap. CDR3 loop: CASSSPRTAANYGYTF. The CDR3 region has the DNA TGTGCCAGCAGCTCGCCTCGGACGGCCGCTAACTATGGCTACACCTTC.

In its sample, this clonotype was seen many times. The chain carries TRBV7-6 and TRBJ2-3, with 10 nucleotides matching TRBD2. Germline CDR1 is SGHVS and CDR2 is FNYEAQ. The CDR3 sequence is 14 residues long. The trim removed 10 bases at V and 1 base at J, leaving 5 bases unmatched. As DNA, the CDR3 is TGTGCCACCAGAGCGGGGGGGGGCACAGATACGCAGTATTTT. Protein product: CATRAGGGTDTQYF.

This clonotype was seen a few times. The chain carries TRBV7-2 and TRBJ1-2; TRBD1 matches at 8 bases. V lost 2 bases to trimming and J lost 3 bases; unmatched junction nucleotides: 11. Germline V gene lookup returns CDR1 SGHTA and CDR2 FQGNSA. CDR3 size: 17 residues. This CDR3 is CASSLSGTGDADYGYTF. In nucleotides, the CDR3 is TGTGCCAGCAGCTTATCAGGGACAGGAGATGCTGACTATGGCTACACCTTC.

This clonotype was picked up a small number of times. CDR3 nucleotide sequence: TGCGCCAGCAGCTTGGGTAGCGGATTCACAGATACGCAGTATTTT. It specifies CASSLGSGFTDTQYF. J is TRBJ2-3 and V is TRBV5-1, with D maybe TRBD2 (6 bases). V was shortened by 0 bases and J by 2 bases, with 10 bases between the two germline ends. The CDR3 length is 15 residues. Germline loops: CDR1 SGHRS, CDR2 YFSETQ.

This clonotype was counted ten times or more. This chain joins TRBV11-2 and TRBJ2-2; D perhaps matches TRBD2 (5 bases). The V gene's germline CDR1 is SGHAT and CDR2 FQNNGV. The V end was cut by 5 bases, the J end by 2 bases, with 9 bases between. The CDR3 contains 14 residues. The CDR3 loop is CASSPRLNTGELFF. The CDR3 DNA reads TGTGCCAGCAGCCCGCGACTAAACACCGGGGAGCTGTTTTTT.

J is TRBJ2-3 and V is TRBV24-1; D is uncertain. The CDR3 consists of 14 residues. Looked up from germline, CDR1 is KGHDR and CDR2 is SFDVKD. Trimming removed 6 bases at V and 3 bases at J, with 12 bases between. The CDR3 DNA follows: TGTGCCACCAGTCACCGGGCCGCGACAGATACGCAGTATTTT. It encodes CATSHRAATDTQYF.

The J gene is TRBJ1-1, the V gene TRBV6-6; 7 bases match TRBD1. J lost 3 bases, V lost 6 bases, and 7 bases had no gene match. There are 14 residues in the CDR3. Germline values: CDR1 MNHNY, CDR2 SVGAGI (reference sequence). The CDR3: CASSRFQGDTEAFF. In DNA, the CDR3 is TGTGCCAGCAGCCGATTCCAGGGGGACACTGAAGCTTTCTTT.